The rows below give T cell receptor beta chains drawn from one sample of a study of T cell repertoires in cytomegalovirus infection. TCRdb analysed the reads with MiXCR anew, one entry per CDR3 protein. The sample yields some 680,000 distinct CDR3 sequences, roughly 35% seen once. The sample comprised PBMCs. The receptor set was obtained from a human donor in good health (CMV status not recorded). Some clones in this sample may be carry-over from other donors' samples. The CDR3 runs from the conserved cysteine through the conserved F or W. The D gene is left open where the match is weak. Clone size appears in some rows only: once, few, many, or a class for an expanded clone.

>.|.|TRBJ2-3|TRBV20-1
CSARGTQNTQYF
TGCAGTGCTAGGGGGACTCAAAATACGCAGTATTTT
>.|once|TRBJ2-1|TRBV20-1
CSARAGTQYKEQFF
TGCAGTGCTAGAGCCGGGACCCAATACAAAGAGCAGTTCTTC
>.|.|TRBJ1-1|TRBV28
CASSLLRGAGTEAFF
TGTGCCAGCAGTTTATTGCGGGGGGCGGGCACTGAAGCTTTCTTT
>TRBD1|few|TRBJ2-3|TRBV28
CASSWTGSTQYF
TGTGCCAGCAGTTGGACAGGGTCAACGCAGTATTTT
>.|many|TRBJ2-7|TRBV6-1
CASSQGLTYEQYF
TGTGCCAGCAGTCAGGGGTTAACCTACGAGCAGTACTTC
>.|.|TRBJ1-1|TRBV6-5
CASSRPKGMNTEAFF
TGTGCCAGCAGTCGGCCGAAGGGGATGAACACTGAAGCTTTCTTT
>.|.|TRBJ2-7|TRBV28
CASSFARWETYEQYF
TGTGCCAGCAGTTTTGCCCGGTGGGAGACCTACGAGCAGTACTTC
>.|few|TRBJ2-2|TRBV7-8
CASSLGAQRNTGELFF
TGTGCCAGCAGCTTAGGTGCACAGCGGAACACCGGGGAGCTGTTTTTT
>.|many|TRBJ1-4|TRBV7-2
CASSRGGVTNEKLFF
TGTGCCAGCAGCCGTGGGGGGGTAACTAATGAAAAACTGTTTTTT
>TRBD1|few|TRBJ1-1|TRBV28
CASSSHRGTEAFF
TGTGCCAGCAGTTCTCACAGGGGAACTGAAGCTTTCTTT
>.|few|TRBJ2-7|TRBV7-9
CASSSPLGDEQYF
TGTGCCAGCAGCTCACCACTGGGTGACGAGCAGTACTTC
>.|.|TRBJ2-7|TRBV7-9
CASSLAGSADHEQYF
TGTGCCAGCAGCTTAGCTGGTTCGGCGGATCACGAGCAGTACTTC
>.|.|TRBJ1-1|TRBV7-9
CASSLDEGKAFF
TGTGCCAGCAGCTTGGACGAGGGAAAGGCTTTCTTT
>.|.|TRBJ2-1|TRBV5-6
CASSMPGHIYNEQFF
TGTGCCAGCAGCATGCCGGGACACATATACAATGAGCAGTTCTTC
>TRBD1|.|TRBJ2-7|TRBV28
CASSPTGQGAGEQYF
TGTGCCAGCAGTCCCACCGGACAGGGGGCCGGCGAGCAGTACTTC
>.|.|TRBJ1-5|TRBV28
CASSFSSSNQPQHF
TGTGCCAGCAGTTTCTCAAGTTCCAATCAGCCCCAGCATTTT
>.|few|TRBJ1-6|TRBV6-5
CASRVGRSYNSPLHF
TGTGCCAGCAGGGTCGGACGGAGCTATAATTCACCCCTCCACTTT
>.|.|TRBJ1-6|TRBV7-2
CASSLGQSSPLHF
TGTGCCAGCAGCTTAGGACAATCCTCACCCCTCCACTTT
>.|.|TRBJ1-1|TRBV2
CASSESLRYDTEAFF
TGTGCCAGCAGTGAGTCGCTAAGGTACGACACTGAAGCTTTCTTT
>TRBD2|.|TRBJ2-1|TRBV11-2
CASSLVLGLAGSYNEQFF
TGTGCCAGCAGCTTAGTTTTGGGACTAGCGGGGTCCTACAATGAGCAGTTCTTC
>.|.|TRBJ2-7|TRBV6-1
CASSSTSLMGEQYF
TGTGCCAGCAGTTCAACTAGCCTCATGGGTGAGCAGTACTTC
>.|.|TRBJ1-1|TRBV19
CASRIFGGRDSEAFF
TGTGCCAGTAGGATTTTTGGGGGGCGCGACTCTGAAGCTTTCTTT
>TRBD1|.|TRBJ1-5|TRBV28
CASSYGLGGQVKFNQPQHF
TGTGCCAGCAGTTATGGGTTGGGAGGACAGGTAAAATTCAATCAGCCCCAGCATTTT
>TRBD1|.|TRBJ1-1|TRBV29-1
CSVVIQGASEAFF
TGCAGCGTTGTAATCCAGGGGGCCTCTGAAGCTTTCTTT
>.|.|TRBJ2-1|TRBV19
CASRTTGTGSYNEQFF
TGTGCCAGTAGGACCACAGGGACCGGCTCCTACAATGAGCAGTTCTTC